This T cell receptor (beta chain) was retrieved from a study of early T cells in non-severe SARS-CoV-2 infection. Study-level information: Chains stayed unpaired after sequencing of bulk RNA from unsorted whole blood.

Whole-study findings and limits: Matching results from VDJdb favored anti-spike CD8 responses, leaving private and CD4 specificities undetected.

The protocol attached unique molecular identifiers to individual cDNA molecules. A single record per CDR3 protein comes from TCRdb applying MiXCR to the 5' RACE reads. Among some 80,000 distinct CDR3 sequences listed, more than 4% were seen once. Between the trimmed V and J ends, which lost 2 bases and 5 bases, there was a span of 16 bases. The CDR3 has 15 amino acids. CDR1 is SGHTA and CDR2 is FQGNSA in the germline V gene. This clonotype was detected many times. Antigen unknown. The chain is built from TRBV7-2 and TRBJ2-7, with unresolved D. Sequencing was performed on whole blood, taken at baseline. The sequence came from an adult who was a healthcare worker with PCR-confirmed SARS-CoV-2 infection or an uninfected control (not recorded which). CDR3 loop: CASSLMGSYENEQYF. DNA of the CDR3: TGTGCCAGCAGCTTAATGGGCAGCTACGAAAACGAGCAGTACTTC.